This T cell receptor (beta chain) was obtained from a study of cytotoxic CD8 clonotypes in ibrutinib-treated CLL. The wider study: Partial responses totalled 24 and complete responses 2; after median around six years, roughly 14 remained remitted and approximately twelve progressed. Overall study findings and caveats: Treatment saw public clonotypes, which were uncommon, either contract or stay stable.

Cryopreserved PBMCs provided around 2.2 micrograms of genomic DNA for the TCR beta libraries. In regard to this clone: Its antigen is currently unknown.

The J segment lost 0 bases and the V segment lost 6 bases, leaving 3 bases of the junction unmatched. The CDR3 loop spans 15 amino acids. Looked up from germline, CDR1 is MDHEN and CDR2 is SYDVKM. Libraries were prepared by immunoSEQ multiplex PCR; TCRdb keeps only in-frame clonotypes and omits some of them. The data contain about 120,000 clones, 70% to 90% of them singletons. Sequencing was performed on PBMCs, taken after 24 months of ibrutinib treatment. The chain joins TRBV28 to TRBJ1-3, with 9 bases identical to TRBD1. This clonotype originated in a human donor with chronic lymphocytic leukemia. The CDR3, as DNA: TGTGCCAGCAGCCCGGGACAGGGCTCTGGAAACACCATATATTTT. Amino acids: CASSPGQGSGNTIYF.